The entry below describes one T cell receptor (beta chain). No antigen is known for it. The data belong to a study of blood T cells in healthy people across ages. Study observations and caveats: Long-lived donors carried more naive CD4+ cells and greater diversity than aged donors. Total diversity from one million sequenced T cells was likely underestimated.

The ends were cut back, 4 bases at V and 4 bases at J, with 8 bases in the middle. CDR1 is SQVTM and CDR2 is ANQGSEA in the germline V gene. The CDR3 runs 12 residues. Sample-barcoded 5' priming and a J-beta primer mix drove a second PCR of about 6 to 12 cycles. TCRdb recomputed calls from the 5' RACE reads with MiXCR, one row per CDR3 protein. The sample has some 890,000 distinct CDR3 sequences; under 35% are singletons. These records were also assigned to another study, of T cells of mothers and their children. That report adds: The M1S primer of the second PCR added sample barcodes and 2-4 random nucleotides.

The sequenced sample was blood. This chain connects TRBV29-1 to TRBJ1-5, with no clear D. The sequence was collected from a woman aged 35 to 49 in good health. CDR3: CSVGQRNQPQHF. As DNA, the CDR3 is TGCAGCGTTGGCCAGAGGAATCAGCCCCAGCATTTT.